This T cell receptor (beta chain) derives from a study of siplizumab effects on memory and regulatory T cells. The assay looked at some 93,000 TCR templates in each sample. Sequencing was performed with immunoSEQ multiplex PCR; in TCRdb, only in-frame clones are kept and a portion is missing. The sample contains approximately 60,000 clones, 79% of which appear only once. CDR1 is MNHNY, CDR2 SVGAGI, per germline (reference sequence). The J segment lost 8 bases and the V segment lost 6 bases, leaving 8 bases of the junction unmatched. The CDR3 length is 13 residues. Findings and limits, study-wide: Naive T cells seemed more diverse than memory cells and seemed major alloresponse contributors. Whether the proliferating Tregs (from siplizumab cultures) were suppressive was not confirmed. No assignable naive or memory phenotype existed for roughly 80-96% of proliferating CD4+ or CD8+ clones.

About this clone: Its target is unknown.

The sequence was obtained from a human donor in good health. The material sequenced was memory CD4+ T cells sorted from blood. The J gene is TRBJ1-2, the V gene TRBV6-6; TRBD1 matches at 8 bases. The CDR3 loop reads CASSPGTGGGYTF. The DNA of the CDR3 is TGTGCCAGCAGCCCCGGGACAGGCGGGGGCTACACCTTC.